This is a list of T cell receptor beta chains from one sample in a study of blood T cell repertoires in COVID-19. This table comes from immunoSEQ multiplex PCR, and its TCRdb copy is limited to in-frame clones, with some not included. The sample shows about 98,000 clones, around four fifths of them seen only once. Specimen: peripheral blood. The origin of the receptors is a human donor in a cohort sampled during active COVID-19. Both conserved end residues are part of each CDR3. Fields, in order: J gene, V gene, clone size, D gene, CDR3 DNA, CDR3 protein. The D gene is left open where the match is weak. Rows may omit the clone size; those that give it use once, few, many or a size class.

>TRBJ1-4|TRBV6-5|-|TRBD1
TGTGCCAGCAGACCCAGACAGGGACCTGAAAAACTGTTTTTT
CASRPRQGPEKLFF
>TRBJ2-5|TRBV30|once|TRBD2
TGTGCCTGGAGCGCGGGACTAGCGGCTTTTGTTGCTCAAGAGACCCAGTACTTC
CAWSAGLAAFVAQETQYF
>TRBJ1-2|TRBV4-3|-|-
TGCGCCAGCAGCCAAGACTGGGGGGTTTCTAACTATGGCTACACCTTC
CASSQDWGVSNYGYTF
>TRBJ2-3|TRBV2|-|-
TGTGCCAGCGGGGACGGGGGGCCAGGAGATACGCAGTATTTT
CASGDGGPGDTQYF
>TRBJ2-3|TRBV5-1|-|-
TGCGCCAGCGGGGCACCTAGCACAGATACGCAGTATTTT
CASGAPSTDTQYF
>TRBJ1-1|TRBV29-1|-|-
TGCAGCGTTTCCAGGGGCGGGAACACTGAAGCTTTCTTT
CSVSRGGNTEAFF
>TRBJ1-2|TRBV6-6|-|-
TGTGCCAGCACGAGCAGGGCAGCTAACTATGGCTACACCTTC
CASTSRAANYGYTF
>TRBJ1-2|TRBV2|-|-
TGTGCCAGCAGGCTGACAGCAGTCTACGGCTACACCTTC
CASRLTAVYGYTF
>TRBJ2-2|TRBV19|-|-
TGTGCCAGTAGTATCAGGGGAACCGGGGAGCTGTTTTTT
CASSIRGTGELFF
>TRBJ1-5|TRBV4-3|-|-
TGCGCCAGCAGCCAAGATTTCGGGTTATTCAGGGACAATCCTTATAGCAATCAGCCCCAGCATTTT
CASSQDFGLFRDNPYSNQPQHF
>TRBJ1-1|TRBV18|-|-
TGTGCCAGCTCATTTTCGGGCACTGAAGCTTTCTTT
CASSFSGTEAFF
>TRBJ2-7|TRBV28|-|TRBD2
TGTGCCCGCAGGGGGAGCGGGGGGGCCTACGAGCAGTACTTC
CARRGSGGAYEQYF
>TRBJ2-1|TRBV27|-|TRBD1
TGTGCCAGCAGAGATGACAGGGGGAACTACAATGAGCAGTTCTTC
CASRDDRGNYNEQFF
>TRBJ2-6|TRBV7-2|-|TRBD1
TGTGCCAGCACCAAGACAGGGGCTAACTCTGGGGCCAACGTCCTGACTTTC
CASTKTGANSGANVLTF
>TRBJ2-1|TRBV28|-|TRBD2
TGTGCCAGCAGTTTACTGTCTAGCGGGAAATACAATGAGCAGTTCTTC
CASSLLSSGKYNEQFF
>TRBJ1-6|TRBV2|few|TRBD1
TGTGCCAGCAGGCCCGGGACAGGGGAAAATTCACCCCTCCACTTT
CASRPGTGENSPLHF
>TRBJ1-5|TRBV4-2|-|TRBD1
TGTGCCAGCAGCCAAAGCCGGGACAGGTCAGTCAGGTACAATCAGCCCCAGCATTTT
CASSQSRDRSVRYNQPQHF
>TRBJ2-7|TRBV5-1|few|TRBD2
TGCGCCAGCAGCTTGGTTTCTAGCGGGGTGTACGAGCAGTACTTC
CASSLVSSGVYEQYF